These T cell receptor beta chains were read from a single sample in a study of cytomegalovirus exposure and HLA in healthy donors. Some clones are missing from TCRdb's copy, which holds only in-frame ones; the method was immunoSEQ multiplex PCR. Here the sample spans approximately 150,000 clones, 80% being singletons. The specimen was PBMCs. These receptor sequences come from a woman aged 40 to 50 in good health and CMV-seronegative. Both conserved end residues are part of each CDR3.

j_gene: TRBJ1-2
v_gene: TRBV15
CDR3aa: CATRRDRSRTGGEGYGYTF

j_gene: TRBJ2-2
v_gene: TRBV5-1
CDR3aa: CASSDRTGRNTGELFF

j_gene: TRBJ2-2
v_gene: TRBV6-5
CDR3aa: CASRLAGATGELFF

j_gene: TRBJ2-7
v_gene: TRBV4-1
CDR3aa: CASSISQGAPYEQYF

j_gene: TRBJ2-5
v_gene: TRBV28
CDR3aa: CASSLAFGRDTGKGETQYF

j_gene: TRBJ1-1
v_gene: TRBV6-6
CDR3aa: CASSYTGQYTEAFF

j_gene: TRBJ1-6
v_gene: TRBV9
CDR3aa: CASSADSENSPLHF

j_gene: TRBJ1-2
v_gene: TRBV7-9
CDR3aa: CSSSLESYGYTF

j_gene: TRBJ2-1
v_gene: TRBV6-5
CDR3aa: CASSYHSTPRTNEQFF

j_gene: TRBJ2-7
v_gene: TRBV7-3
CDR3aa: CASSLYSGSSYEQYF

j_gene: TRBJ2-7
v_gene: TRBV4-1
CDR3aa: CASSLQYRAPYEQYF

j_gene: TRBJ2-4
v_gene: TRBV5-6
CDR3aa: CASSWAIAKNIQYF

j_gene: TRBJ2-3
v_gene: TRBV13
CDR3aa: CASSLGTGPSTDTQYF

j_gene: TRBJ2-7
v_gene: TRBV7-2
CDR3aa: CASSLEYPGQGRDEQYF

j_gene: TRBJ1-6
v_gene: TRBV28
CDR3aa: CASRSRRGSYNSPLHF

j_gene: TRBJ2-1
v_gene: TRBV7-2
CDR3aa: CASSPLLAAYNEQFF

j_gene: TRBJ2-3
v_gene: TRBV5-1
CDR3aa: CASSAEDRGTDTQYF

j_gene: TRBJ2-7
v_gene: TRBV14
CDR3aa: CASSQHGTSGSYEQYF

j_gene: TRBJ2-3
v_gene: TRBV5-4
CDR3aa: CASSFGGGRADTQYF

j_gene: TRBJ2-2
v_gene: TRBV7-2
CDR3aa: CASSFSGGSTGELFF

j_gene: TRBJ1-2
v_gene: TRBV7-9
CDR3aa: CASSLEGAYGYTF

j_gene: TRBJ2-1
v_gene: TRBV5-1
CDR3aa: CASSFASSSGDYNEQFF

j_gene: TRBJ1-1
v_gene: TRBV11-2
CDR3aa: CASSFPGSGTEAFF

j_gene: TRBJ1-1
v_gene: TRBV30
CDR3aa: CAWSVYGTGGAPNTEAFF

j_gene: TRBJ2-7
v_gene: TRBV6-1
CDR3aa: CASRVPLSGSGEQYF

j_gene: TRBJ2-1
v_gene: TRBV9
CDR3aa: CASSVDTSGSVSYNEQFF

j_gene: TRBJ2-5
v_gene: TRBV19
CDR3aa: CASSLRGNQETQYF

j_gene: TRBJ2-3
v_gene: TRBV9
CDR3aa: CASSRDISTDTQYF

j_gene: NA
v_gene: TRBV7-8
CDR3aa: CASSLESGGAYEQYF

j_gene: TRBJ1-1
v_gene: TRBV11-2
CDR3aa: CASSPSRAPNSPFF

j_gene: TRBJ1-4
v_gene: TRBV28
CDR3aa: CASSLSFNRGFEKLFF

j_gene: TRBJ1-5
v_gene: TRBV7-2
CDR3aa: CASSLVSGQPQHF

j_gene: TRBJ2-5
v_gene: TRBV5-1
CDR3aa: CASRSGTGMETQYF

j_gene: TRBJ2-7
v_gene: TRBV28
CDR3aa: CASSFLGGTYEQYF

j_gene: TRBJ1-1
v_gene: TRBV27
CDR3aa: CASSLFSMNTEAFF

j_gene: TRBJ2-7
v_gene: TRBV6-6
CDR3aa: CASRDINYEQYF

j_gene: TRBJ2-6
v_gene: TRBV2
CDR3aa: CASSGGGRGANGLTF

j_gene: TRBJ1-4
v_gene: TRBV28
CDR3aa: CASSFVSGGIGSREKLFF

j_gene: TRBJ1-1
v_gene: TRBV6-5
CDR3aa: CASRRDRGTEAFF

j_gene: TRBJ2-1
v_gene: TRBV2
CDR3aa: CASSARLAAVFSYNEQFF

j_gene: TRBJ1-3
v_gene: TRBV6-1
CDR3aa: CASSEVEGQGNTIYF

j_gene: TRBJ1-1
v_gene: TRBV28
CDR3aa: CASSLGTAGGTEAFF

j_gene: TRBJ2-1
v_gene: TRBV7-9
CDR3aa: CASSLAGTSPEQFF

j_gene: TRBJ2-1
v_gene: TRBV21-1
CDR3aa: CASSKIGLAGPIGYNEQFF

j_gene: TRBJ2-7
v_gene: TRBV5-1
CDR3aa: CASSLAGTSGRKVDYEQYF

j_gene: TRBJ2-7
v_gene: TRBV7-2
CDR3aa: CASSRTSEGLYEQYF

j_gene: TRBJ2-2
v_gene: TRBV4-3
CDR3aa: CASSLRRTDTGELFF

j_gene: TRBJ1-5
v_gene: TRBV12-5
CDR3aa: CASVPGQANQPQHF

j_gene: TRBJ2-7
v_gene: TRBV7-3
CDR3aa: CASSSGGGGYEQYF

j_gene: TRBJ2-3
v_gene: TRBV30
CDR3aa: CAWSVVTTSTDTQYF

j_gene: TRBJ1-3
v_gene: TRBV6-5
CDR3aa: CASSYSRQGGNTIYF

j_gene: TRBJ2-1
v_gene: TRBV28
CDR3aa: CASSVAGTGVYNEQFF

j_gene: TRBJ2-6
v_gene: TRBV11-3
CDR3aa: CASSQGASGANVLTF

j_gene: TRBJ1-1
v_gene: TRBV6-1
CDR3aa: CASKRQLNTEAFF

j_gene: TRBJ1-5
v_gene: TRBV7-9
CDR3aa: CSSSLVGDQPQHF